The 4 T cell receptor beta chains reported below all come from one sample, sequenced in a study of blood T cell repertoires in COVID-19. TCRdb's table, derived via immunoSEQ multiplex PCR, lists solely in-frame clones and lacks some. The table lists about 110,000 clones, just over 70% of them singletons. The sequenced sample consisted of peripheral blood. The receptor source for this set is a middle-aged woman with acute or convalescent COVID-19.

This chain's CDR3 is CASRRRSNEKLFF. The CDR3, as DNA: TGTGCCAGCAGACGTCGGTCTAATGAAAAACTGTTTTTT. The rearrangement joins TRBV2 to TRBJ1-4; no definite D call. Between the trimmed V and J ends, which lost 6 bases and 3 bases, there was a span of 8 bases. CDR1 and CDR2 from the germline V gene are SNHLY and FYNNEI. The CDR3 runs 13 residues.

The chain has TRBV28 and TRBJ2-7; 13 positions agree with TRBD2. The J segment lost 7 bases and the V segment lost 6 bases, leaving 18 bases of the junction unmatched. This CDR3 is built from 18 residues. Germline CDR1 is MDHEN and CDR2 is SYDVKM. The CDR3 here is CASSSPALAGGTSGEQYF. The CDR3 DNA sequence: TGTGCCAGCAGCTCACCCGCACTAGCGGGGGGGACCTCTGGGGAGCAGTACTTC.

This chain uses TRBV5-5 with TRBJ2-3; 11 nucleotides agree with TRBD2. In germline, CDR1 is SGHKS, CDR2 YYEKEE (reference sequence). Trimming took 4 bases from V and 4 from J; bases not matched to a gene: 5. CDR3 length: 15 amino acids. CDR3 region: CASSPLAGGSDTQYF. DNA for the CDR3: TGTGCCAGCAGCCCTCTAGCGGGGGGCTCAGATACGCAGTATTTT.

Worth noting for this clone: The junction departs from germline at one end; a sequencing error may be responsible. V and J are TRBV3-1 (or the pseudogene TRBV3-2) and TRBJ2-5; TRBD1 matches 8 bases. This CDR3 contains 12 residues. Germline V gives CDR1 LGHDT, CDR2 YNNKEL (reference sequence). The CDR3 region is CASSQDRTGWHF. DNA for the CDR3: TGTGCCAGCAGCCAAGATCGGACAGGGTGGCACTTC.